The T cell receptor (beta chain) under discussion was sequenced for a study of blood T cell repertoires in COVID-19. Turning to the study itself: Some COVID-19 samples were acute and others convalescent; all came from the United States, Italy and Spain. The cDNA or gDNA used as material had been derived from T cells, B-cell-depleted T cells, or PBMCs.

Germline loops: CDR1 MDHEN, CDR2 SYDVKM. The CDR3 consists of 16 residues. V lost 6 bases to trimming and J lost 2 bases; unmatched junction nucleotides: 7. As originally analysed: Counts of nucleated cells, estimated from reference gene primer amplification, were obtained. Profiling relied on immunoSEQ multiplex PCR, and the TCRdb table lists in-frame clones only, not all of them. Clone size and the V and J calls come from that table; the DNA yielded D and trimming. Among tens of thousands of clones listed, 85% to 90% were seen once. The receptor was isolated from a man in his 60s with active COVID-19. Sequencing was carried out using peripheral blood. The chain couples TRBV28 to TRBJ2-3; TRBD2 aligns across 11 bases. DNA for the CDR3: TGTGCCAGCAGCCCACAGACTAGCGGGGTCACAGATACGCAGTATTTT. This gives the protein CASSPQTSGVTDTQYF. Complete variable domain (other parts from reference TRBV28 and TRBJ2-3): DVKVTQSSRYLVKRTGEKVFLECVQDMDHENMFWYRQDPGLGLRLIYFSYDVKMKEKGDIPEGYSVSREKKERFSLILESASTNQTSMYLCASSPQTSGVTDTQYFGPGTRLTVL.